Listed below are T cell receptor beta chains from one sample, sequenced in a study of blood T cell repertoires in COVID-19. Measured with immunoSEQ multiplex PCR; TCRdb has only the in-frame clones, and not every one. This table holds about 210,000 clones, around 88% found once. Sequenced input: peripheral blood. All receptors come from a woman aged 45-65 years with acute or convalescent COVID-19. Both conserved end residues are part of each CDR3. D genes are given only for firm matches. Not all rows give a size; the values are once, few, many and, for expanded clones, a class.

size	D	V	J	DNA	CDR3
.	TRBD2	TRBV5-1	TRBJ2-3	TGCGCCAGCAGCTTGGCCCTCGGGAGGGCCGCAGATACGCAGTATTTT	CASSLALGRAADTQYF
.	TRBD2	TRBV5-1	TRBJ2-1	TGCGCCAGCAGCACGACTAGCGGGAGGGCCCGGGGTGAGCAGTTCTTC	CASSTTSGRARGEQFF
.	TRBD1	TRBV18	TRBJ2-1	TGTGCCAGCTTACGAGGACAGGGCGATGAGCAGTTCTTC	CASLRGQGDEQFF
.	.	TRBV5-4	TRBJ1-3	TGTGCCAGCAGCTCTTCGGGGGGCGCGGACACCATATATTTT	CASSSSGGADTIYF
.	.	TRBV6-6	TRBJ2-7	TGTGCCAGCAGGCCGGCCGGCGGGGCATCCTACGAGCAGTACTTC	CASRPAGGASYEQYF
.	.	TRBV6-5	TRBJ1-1	TGTGCCAGCAGACGCGACAATGAGGGCACTGAAGCTTTCTTT	CASRRDNEGTEAFF
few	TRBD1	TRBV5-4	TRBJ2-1	TGTGCCAGCAGCTCGGACAGGTTGGGTGAGCAGTTCTTC	CASSSDRLGEQFF
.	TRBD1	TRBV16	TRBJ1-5	TGTGCCAGCAGCCAATCGGGACAGGGAAACCAGCCCCAGCATTTT	CASSQSGQGNQPQHF
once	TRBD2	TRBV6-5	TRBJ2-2	TGTGCCAGCAGTTTCCGACTAGCGGCAAGCACCGGGGAGCTGTTTTTT	CASSFRLAASTGELFF
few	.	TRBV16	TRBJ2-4	TGTGCCAGCAGCCTCTTACCCCGGGATATTAAAAACATTCAGTACTTC	CASSLLPRDIKNIQYF
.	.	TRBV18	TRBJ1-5	TGTGCCAGCTCACCACTTCAGGATGCCGGCAATCAGCCCCAGCATTTT	CASSPLQDAGNQPQHF
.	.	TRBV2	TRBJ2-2	TGTGCCAGCAGGCCCGACAGCACCGGGGAGCTGTTTTTT	CASRPDSTGELFF
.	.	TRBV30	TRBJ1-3	TGTGCCTGGAGTCTGGGGGCAAACGGAAACACCATATATTTT	CAWSLGANGNTIYF
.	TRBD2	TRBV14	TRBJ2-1	TGTGCCAGCAGCCGTACTCAGGGGACTAGCGTCTACAATGAGCAGTTCTTC	CASSRTQGTSVYNEQFF
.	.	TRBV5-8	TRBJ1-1	TGTGCCAGCAGCTTGCTGTATACAGTCGTTATGGGGAACACTGAAGCTTTCTTT	CASSLLYTVVMGNTEAFF
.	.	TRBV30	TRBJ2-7	TGTGCCTGGAGTGCGGGGAACTACGAGCAGTACTTC	CAWSAGNYEQYF
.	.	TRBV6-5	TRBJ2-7	TGTACCAGCAGCCTAACGGGAGCAGGCGAGCAGTACTTC	CTSSLTGAGEQYF
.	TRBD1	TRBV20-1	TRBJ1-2	TGCAGTGCGGGACAGGGGTGGGGCTACACCTTC	CSAGQGWGYTF
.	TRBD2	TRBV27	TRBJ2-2	TGTGCCACTGCGACTAGCGGGAGGGCCTTGGGGGAGCTGTTTTTT	CATATSGRALGELFF
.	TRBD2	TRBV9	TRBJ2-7	TGTGCCAGCAGCGTATCTAGCGGGAGCTACGAGCAGTACTTC	CASSVSSGSYEQYF
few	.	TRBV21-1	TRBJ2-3	TGTGCCAGCTCCTCTCCTGTCCCCTTCTTACCGGACTATACAGATACGCAGTATTTT	CASSSPVPFLPDYTDTQYF
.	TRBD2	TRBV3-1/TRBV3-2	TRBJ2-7	TGTGCCAGCAGCCACACTAGCGGGAGTTACGAGCAGTACTTC	CASSHTSGSYEQYF
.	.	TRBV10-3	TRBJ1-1	TGTGCCATCCAGACGGGAGTGAACACTGAAGCTTTCTTT	CAIQTGVNTEAFF
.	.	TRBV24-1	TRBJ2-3	TGTGCCGCAGGGTCAACAGATACGCAGTATTTT	CAAGSTDTQYF
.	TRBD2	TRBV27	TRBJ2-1	TGTGCCAGCAGCCTTGGGACTAGCGGGAGCAGTGAGCAGTTCTTC	CASSLGTSGSSEQFF
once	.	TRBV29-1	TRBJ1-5	TGCAGCGTTGAAGATGGGGGGGCGGGGCAGCCCCAGCATTTT	CSVEDGGAGQPQHF
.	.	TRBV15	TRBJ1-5	TGTGCCACCAGCCGGGACTTCTATAGCAATCAGCCCCAGCATTTT	CATSRDFYSNQPQHF